This is a list of T cell receptor beta chains from one sample in a study of blood T cell repertoires in COVID-19. TCRdb's copy holds only in-frame clones and misses some; the assay was immunoSEQ multiplex PCR. Of 100,000 to 150,000 clones in the sample, less than 90% were seen once. The sequenced material came from PBMCs or T cells enriched from blood (not recorded which). These receptor sequences come from a woman aged 45 to 65 who had recovered from COVID-19. Both conserved end residues are part of each CDR3. D genes are given only for firm matches. Clone size, where shown, is once, few, many, or a class for clones that have expanded.

CDR3aa: CASSQWGRTSGDTQYF
CDR3nt: TGTGCCAGCAGCCAATGGGGCAGAACTTCGGGAGATACGCAGTATTTT
abundance: .
d_gene: .
v_gene: TRBV16
j_gene: TRBJ2-3

CDR3aa: CASGRPGLGREQYF
CDR3nt: TGTGCTAGTGGTAGACCGGGACTAGGGCGCGAGCAGTACTTC
abundance: .
d_gene: TRBD2
v_gene: TRBV12-5
j_gene: TRBJ2-7

CDR3aa: CASSRTGINYEQYF
CDR3nt: TGTGCCAGTAGCCGGACAGGGATAAACTACGAGCAGTACTTC
abundance: .
d_gene: TRBD1
v_gene: TRBV19
j_gene: TRBJ2-7

CDR3aa: CATSSRQTEREAFF
CDR3nt: TGTGCCACCAGCTCCCGACAGACCGAACGTGAAGCTTTCTTT
abundance: few
d_gene: .
v_gene: TRBV15
j_gene: TRBJ1-1

CDR3aa: CASSSGQGAGADTQYF
CDR3nt: TGTGCCAGCAGCTCCGGACAGGGGGCGGGCGCAGATACGCAGTATTTT
abundance: .
d_gene: TRBD1
v_gene: TRBV7-9
j_gene: TRBJ2-3

CDR3aa: CSVEARTRYYNEQFF
CDR3nt: TGCAGCGTTGAAGCACGAACCCGGTACTACAATGAGCAGTTCTTC
abundance: few
d_gene: .
v_gene: TRBV29-1
j_gene: TRBJ2-1

CDR3aa: CASSYSIGQGVYSNQPQHF
CDR3nt: TGTGCCAGCAGTTACTCGATCGGGCAGGGGGTCTATAGCAATCAGCCCCAGCATTTT
abundance: once
d_gene: TRBD1
v_gene: TRBV6-2/TRBV6-3
j_gene: TRBJ1-5

CDR3aa: CASSYGDREVYEQYF
CDR3nt: TGTGCCAGCAGTTACGGGGACAGGGAGGTCTACGAGCAGTACTTC
abundance: .
d_gene: TRBD1
v_gene: TRBV6-2/TRBV6-3
j_gene: TRBJ2-7

CDR3aa: CASSLGQGALEQFF
CDR3nt: TGTGCCAGCAGCTTGGGACAGGGGGCACTCGAGCAGTTCTTC
abundance: .
d_gene: TRBD1
v_gene: TRBV11-2
j_gene: TRBJ2-1

CDR3aa: CASRNDSFYGYTF
CDR3nt: TGTGCCAGCAGAAACGACAGCTTCTATGGCTACACCTTC
abundance: .
d_gene: .
v_gene: TRBV6-4
j_gene: TRBJ1-2

CDR3aa: CASSPGTVGNQPQHF
CDR3nt: TGTGCCAGCAGTCCGGGGACAGTTGGCAATCAGCCCCAGCATTTT
abundance: .
d_gene: TRBD1
v_gene: TRBV6-5
j_gene: TRBJ1-5

CDR3aa: CASSYYRDQPQHF
CDR3nt: TGTGCCAGCAGTTACTACAGGGATCAGCCCCAGCATTTT
abundance: .
d_gene: .
v_gene: TRBV6-5
j_gene: TRBJ1-5

CDR3aa: CASSKTGLDEQYF
CDR3nt: TGTGCCAGTAGTAAGACAGGGCTGGACGAGCAGTACTTC
abundance: .
d_gene: TRBD1
v_gene: TRBV19
j_gene: TRBJ2-7

CDR3aa: CASSSPGTGGYGYTF
CDR3nt: TGTGCCAGCAGCTCTCCTGGGACAGGGGGATATGGCTACACCTTC
abundance: .
d_gene: TRBD1
v_gene: TRBV7-9
j_gene: TRBJ1-2

CDR3aa: CAISESGRRTEAFF
CDR3nt: TGTGCCATCAGTGAGTCGGGCAGGCGAACTGAAGCTTTCTTT
abundance: few
d_gene: .
v_gene: TRBV10-3
j_gene: TRBJ1-1

CDR3aa: CASSLVSVNTEAFF
CDR3nt: TGTGCCAGCAGCTTAGTGTCCGTGAACACTGAAGCTTTCTTT
abundance: .
d_gene: .
v_gene: TRBV7-2
j_gene: TRBJ1-1

CDR3aa: CASSIGTSPINEQFF
CDR3nt: TGTGCCAGCAGCATAGGGACTAGCCCAATCAATGAGCAGTTCTTC
abundance: once
d_gene: TRBD2
v_gene: TRBV7-3
j_gene: TRBJ2-1

CDR3aa: CASSLFGETTNEKLFF
CDR3nt: TGTGCCAGCAGCTTGTTCGGAGAGACAACTAATGAAAAACTGTTTTTT
abundance: .
d_gene: .
v_gene: TRBV5-6
j_gene: TRBJ1-4

CDR3aa: CATLLPQGKTEAFF
CDR3nt: TGTGCCACCCTTCTCCCCCAGGGGAAGACTGAAGCTTTCTTT
abundance: .
d_gene: .
v_gene: TRBV6-5
j_gene: TRBJ1-1

CDR3aa: CASSSVYEQYF
CDR3nt: TGTGCCAGCAGCTCAGTTTACGAGCAGTACTTC
abundance: .
d_gene: .
v_gene: TRBV11-2
j_gene: TRBJ2-7

CDR3aa: CATLGVSNQPQHF
CDR3nt: TGTGCCACCCTCGGGGTTAGCAATCAGCCCCAGCATTTT
abundance: .
d_gene: .
v_gene: TRBV19
j_gene: TRBJ1-5

CDR3aa: CASSTLTGGLSEPQHF
CDR3nt: TGTGCCAGCAGCACTCTGACAGGGGGCTTGAGTGAGCCCCAGCATTTT
abundance: .
d_gene: TRBD1
v_gene: TRBV7-9
j_gene: TRBJ1-5

CDR3aa: CASNEGEEITEAFF
CDR3nt: TGTGCCAGCAACGAAGGGGAGGAAATCACTGAAGCTTTCTTT
abundance: few
d_gene: .
v_gene: TRBV4-2
j_gene: TRBJ1-1

CDR3aa: CASSLKGETGTGVREQFF
CDR3nt: TGTGCCAGCAGCTTAAAAGGGGAAACCGGGACAGGGGTCAGGGAGCAGTTCTTC
abundance: .
d_gene: TRBD1
v_gene: TRBV7-9
j_gene: TRBJ2-1

CDR3aa: CASSFPGGEQFF
CDR3nt: TGTGCCAGCAGCTTTCCAGGGGGCGAGCAGTTCTTC
abundance: .
d_gene: TRBD1
v_gene: TRBV11-3
j_gene: TRBJ2-1

CDR3aa: CASSPSRGRLLSGNTIYF
CDR3nt: TGTGCCAGCTCACCAAGTAGGGGTAGACTCCTCTCTGGAAACACCATATATTTT
abundance: .
d_gene: .
v_gene: TRBV18
j_gene: TRBJ1-3

CDR3aa: CASSQGQAFGYTF
CDR3nt: TGTGCCAGCAGCCAAGGACAGGCGTTTGGCTACACCTTC
abundance: .
d_gene: .
v_gene: TRBV3-1/TRBV3-2
j_gene: TRBJ1-2

CDR3aa: CASSSKTSGDEQFF
CDR3nt: TGTGCCAGCAGCTCCAAGACTAGCGGGGATGAGCAGTTCTTC
abundance: .
d_gene: TRBD2
v_gene: TRBV7-9
j_gene: TRBJ2-1

CDR3aa: CASSRGDTLNTGELFF
CDR3nt: TGTGCCAGCAGCAGGGGGGACACTTTGAACACCGGGGAGCTGTTTTTT
abundance: .
d_gene: .
v_gene: TRBV7-9
j_gene: TRBJ2-2

CDR3aa: CASSLTGNNQPQHF
CDR3nt: TGTGCCAGCAGTTTGACAGGCAACAATCAGCCCCAGCATTTT
abundance: .
d_gene: .
v_gene: TRBV27
j_gene: TRBJ1-5

CDR3aa: CASSIGQGAGGELFF
CDR3nt: TGTGCCAGTAGTATAGGACAGGGGGCTGGCGGGGAGCTGTTTTTT
abundance: .
d_gene: TRBD1
v_gene: TRBV19
j_gene: TRBJ2-2

CDR3aa: CSVIPTAYNEQFF
CDR3nt: TGCAGCGTGATTCCGACAGCCTACAATGAGCAGTTCTTC
abundance: .
d_gene: .
v_gene: TRBV29-1
j_gene: TRBJ2-1

CDR3aa: CASSVDLRGNSPLHF
CDR3nt: TGTGCCAGCAGCGTAGACCTTCGGGGGAATTCACCCCTCCACTTT
abundance: .
d_gene: .
v_gene: TRBV9
j_gene: TRBJ1-6

CDR3aa: CASSPLRGGPLHF
CDR3nt: TGTGCCAGCAGCCCCCTACGGGGTGGACCCCTCCACTTT
abundance: few
d_gene: .
v_gene: TRBV3-1/TRBV3-2
j_gene: TRBJ1-6

CDR3aa: CASSPWQGVSTEAFF
CDR3nt: TGTGCCAGCAGCCCATGGCAGGGTGTCAGCACTGAAGCTTTCTTT
abundance: .
d_gene: .
v_gene: TRBV3-1/TRBV3-2
j_gene: TRBJ1-1

CDR3aa: CASSSSDSSTEAFF
CDR3nt: TGTGCCAGCAGCTCCTCAGACAGCTCCACTGAAGCTTTCTTT
abundance: once
d_gene: .
v_gene: TRBV7-9
j_gene: TRBJ1-1

CDR3aa: CASSQGLAAFYEQYF
CDR3nt: TGCGCCAGCAGCCAAGGACTAGCGGCCTTCTACGAGCAGTACTTC
abundance: .
d_gene: TRBD2
v_gene: TRBV4-3
j_gene: TRBJ2-7

CDR3aa: CATIIRGYTF
CDR3nt: TGTGCCACCATTATCAGGGGCTACACCTTC
abundance: .
d_gene: .
v_gene: TRBV2
j_gene: TRBJ1-2

CDR3aa: CASSLSTASTDTQYF
CDR3nt: TGTGCCAGCAGCTTGTCTACAGCTAGCACAGATACGCAGTATTTT
abundance: .
d_gene: .
v_gene: TRBV5-4
j_gene: TRBJ2-3

CDR3aa: CASSEGLNFEAFF
CDR3nt: TGTGCCAGCAGCGAAGGACTGAACTTCGAAGCTTTCTTT
abundance: .
d_gene: .
v_gene: TRBV7-9
j_gene: TRBJ1-1

CDR3aa: CASSYLGELDEQYF
CDR3nt: TGTGCCAGCAGTTACCTGGGAGAATTAGACGAGCAGTACTTC
abundance: .
d_gene: .
v_gene: TRBV6-5
j_gene: TRBJ2-7

CDR3aa: CASSEGTNPNQPQHF
CDR3nt: TGCGCCAGCAGCGAGGGGACAAATCCTAATCAGCCCCAGCATTTT
abundance: .
d_gene: .
v_gene: TRBV5-1
j_gene: TRBJ1-5

CDR3aa: CASSLGTGNTEAFF
CDR3nt: TGTGCCAGCAGCTTAGGGACAGGGAACACTGAAGCTTTCTTT
abundance: .
d_gene: TRBD1
v_gene: TRBV7-9
j_gene: TRBJ1-1

CDR3aa: CASSLAGVRFYGYTF
CDR3nt: TGTGCCAGCAGCTTAGCCGGTGTTCGCTTCTATGGCTACACCTTC
abundance: .
d_gene: .
v_gene: TRBV7-9
j_gene: TRBJ1-2

CDR3aa: CARPGGQSPANYGYTF
CDR3nt: TGTGCCCGACCAGGTGGACAGTCGCCGGCTAACTATGGCTACACCTTC
abundance: .
d_gene: .
v_gene: TRBV2
j_gene: TRBJ1-2

CDR3aa: CASSFTGQAEQYF
CDR3nt: TGTGCCAGCAGCTTTACAGGGCAGGCCGAGCAGTACTTC
abundance: .
d_gene: .
v_gene: TRBV11-3
j_gene: TRBJ2-7

CDR3aa: CASSYFPGSNQPQHF
CDR3nt: TGTGCCAGCAGTTACTTTCCAGGGAGCAATCAGCCCCAGCATTTT
abundance: .
d_gene: .
v_gene: TRBV6-2/TRBV6-3
j_gene: TRBJ1-5

CDR3aa: CASSSGLGHNEQFF
CDR3nt: TGTGCCAGCAGTTCGGGACTAGGTCACAATGAGCAGTTCTTC
abundance: .
d_gene: TRBD2
v_gene: TRBV5-6
j_gene: TRBJ2-1

CDR3aa: CSASRGGVDEQFF
CDR3nt: TGCAGTGCTAGTAGAGGGGGGGTCGATGAGCAGTTCTTC
abundance: .
d_gene: .
v_gene: TRBV20-1
j_gene: TRBJ2-1

CDR3aa: CASSQGGLAGLGETQYF
CDR3nt: TGTGCCAGCAGCCAGGGGGGACTAGCGGGGCTCGGGGAGACCCAGTACTTC
abundance: .
d_gene: TRBD2
v_gene: TRBV3-1/TRBV3-2
j_gene: TRBJ2-5

CDR3aa: CASSLRDKTNYGYTF
CDR3nt: TGTGCCAGTAGTCTCCGGGACAAGACTAACTATGGCTACACCTTC
abundance: .
d_gene: .
v_gene: TRBV19
j_gene: TRBJ1-2

CDR3aa: CASSLRTGGERTYEQYF
CDR3nt: TGCGCCAGCAGCCTTCGGACAGGGGGCGAGAGGACCTACGAGCAGTACTTC
abundance: .
d_gene: TRBD1
v_gene: TRBV4-1
j_gene: TRBJ2-7

CDR3aa: CASSEMAGGTYEQYF
CDR3nt: TGTGCCAGCAGTGAGATGGCGGGGGGGACCTACGAGCAGTACTTC
abundance: .
d_gene: TRBD2
v_gene: TRBV2
j_gene: TRBJ2-7

CDR3aa: CAISEGAGAFNQPQHF
CDR3nt: TGTGCCATCAGTGAGGGGGCAGGGGCCTTTAATCAGCCCCAGCATTTT
abundance: few
d_gene: .
v_gene: TRBV10-3
j_gene: TRBJ1-5

CDR3aa: CASSDQKDGSDYGYTF
CDR3nt: TGTGCCAGCAGTGACCAGAAAGATGGTTCAGACTATGGCTACACCTTC
abundance: .
d_gene: .
v_gene: TRBV6-4
j_gene: TRBJ1-2

CDR3aa: CASSIREFEAFF
CDR3nt: TGTGCCAGTAGTATCCGAGAATTTGAAGCTTTCTTT
abundance: .
d_gene: .
v_gene: TRBV19
j_gene: TRBJ1-1

CDR3aa: CASSSGQTSGNTIYF
CDR3nt: TGTGCCAGCAGTTCGGGACAGACCTCTGGAAACACCATATATTTT
abundance: .
d_gene: TRBD1
v_gene: TRBV2
j_gene: TRBJ1-3

CDR3aa: CASSDYLAGSSYEQYF
CDR3nt: TGCGCCAGCAGTGATTATCTGGCGGGGTCCTCCTACGAGCAGTACTTC
abundance: .
d_gene: .
v_gene: TRBV10-2
j_gene: TRBJ2-7

CDR3aa: CASSLTGRNQPQHF
CDR3nt: TGCGCCAGCAGCTTGACAGGGAGGAATCAGCCCCAGCATTTT
abundance: .
d_gene: TRBD1
v_gene: TRBV4-1
j_gene: TRBJ1-5

CDR3aa: CASREGQGLGQPQHF
CDR3nt: TGTGCCAGCAGAGAGGGACAGGGTTTAGGTCAGCCCCAGCATTTT
abundance: .
d_gene: TRBD1
v_gene: TRBV5-5
j_gene: TRBJ1-5